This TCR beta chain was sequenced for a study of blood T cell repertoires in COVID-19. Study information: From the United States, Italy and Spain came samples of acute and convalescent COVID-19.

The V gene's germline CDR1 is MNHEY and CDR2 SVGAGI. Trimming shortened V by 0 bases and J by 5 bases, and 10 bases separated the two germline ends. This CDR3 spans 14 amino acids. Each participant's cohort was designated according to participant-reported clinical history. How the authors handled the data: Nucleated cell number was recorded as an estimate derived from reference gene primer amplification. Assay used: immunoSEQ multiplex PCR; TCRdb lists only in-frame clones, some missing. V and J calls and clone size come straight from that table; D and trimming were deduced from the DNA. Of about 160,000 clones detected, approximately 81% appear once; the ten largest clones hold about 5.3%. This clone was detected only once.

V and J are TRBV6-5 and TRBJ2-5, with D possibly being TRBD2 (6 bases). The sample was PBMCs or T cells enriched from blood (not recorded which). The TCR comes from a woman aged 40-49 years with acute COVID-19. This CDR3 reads CASSYSEGSETQYF. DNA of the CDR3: TGTGCCAGCAGTTACTCGGAGGGTTCGGAGACCCAGTACTTC.